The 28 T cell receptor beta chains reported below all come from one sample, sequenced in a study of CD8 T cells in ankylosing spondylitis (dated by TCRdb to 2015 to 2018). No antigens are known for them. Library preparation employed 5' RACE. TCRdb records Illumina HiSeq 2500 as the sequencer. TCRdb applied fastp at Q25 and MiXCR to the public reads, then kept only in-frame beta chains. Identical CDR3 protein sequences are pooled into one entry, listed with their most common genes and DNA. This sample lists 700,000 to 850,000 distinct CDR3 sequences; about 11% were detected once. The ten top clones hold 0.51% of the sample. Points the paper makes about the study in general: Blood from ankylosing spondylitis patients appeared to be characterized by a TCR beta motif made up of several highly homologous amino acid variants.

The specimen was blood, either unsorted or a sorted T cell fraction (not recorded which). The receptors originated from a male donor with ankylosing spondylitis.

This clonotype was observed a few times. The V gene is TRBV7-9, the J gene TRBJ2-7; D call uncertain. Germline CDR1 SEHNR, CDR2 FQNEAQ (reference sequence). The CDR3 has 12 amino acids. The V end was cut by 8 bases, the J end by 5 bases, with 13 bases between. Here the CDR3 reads CASRRVNDEQYF. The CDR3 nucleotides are TGTGCCAGCCGAAGGGTGAACGACGAGCAGTACTTC.

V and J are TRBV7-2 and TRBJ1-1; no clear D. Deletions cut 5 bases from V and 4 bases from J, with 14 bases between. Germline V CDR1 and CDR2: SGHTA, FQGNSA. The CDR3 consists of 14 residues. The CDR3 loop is CASSLIRVFTEAFF. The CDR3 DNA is TGTGCCAGCAGCCTGATTCGGGTTTTCACTGAAGCTTTCTTT. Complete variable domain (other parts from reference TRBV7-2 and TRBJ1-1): GAGVSQSPSNKVTEKGKDVELRCDPISGHTALYWYRQSLGQGLEFLIYFQGNSAPDKSGLPSDRFSAERTGGSVSTLTIQRTQQEDSAVYLCASSLIRVFTEAFFGQGTRLTVV.

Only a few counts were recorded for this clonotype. The CDR3: CATSDLAGVSYNEQFF. The CDR3 nucleotides are TGTGCCACCAGTGATTTGGCGGGAGTATCCTACAATGAGCAGTTCTTC. This rearrangement joins TRBV24-1 to TRBJ2-1, with TRBD2 matching over 7 bases. The length of the CDR3 is 16 residues. From germline, CDR1 is KGHDR and CDR2 SFDVKD. V lost 0 bases to trimming and J lost 1 base; unmatched junction nucleotides: 2.

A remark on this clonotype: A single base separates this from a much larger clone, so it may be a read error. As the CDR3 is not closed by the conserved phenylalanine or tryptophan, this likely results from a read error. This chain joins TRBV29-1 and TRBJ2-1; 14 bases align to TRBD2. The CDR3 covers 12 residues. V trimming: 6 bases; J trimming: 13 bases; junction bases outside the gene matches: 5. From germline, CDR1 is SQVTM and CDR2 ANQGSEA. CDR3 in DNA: TGCAGCGTCGGACTAGCGGGAGGAGAACAGTTCATC. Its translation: CSVGLAGGEQFI.

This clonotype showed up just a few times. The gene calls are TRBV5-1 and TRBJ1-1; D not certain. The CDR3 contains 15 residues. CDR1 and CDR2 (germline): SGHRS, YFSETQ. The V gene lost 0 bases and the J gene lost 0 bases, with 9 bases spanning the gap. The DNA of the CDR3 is TGCGCCAGCAGCTTGGACCCAGATATGAACACTGAAGCTTTCTTT. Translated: CASSLDPDMNTEAFF. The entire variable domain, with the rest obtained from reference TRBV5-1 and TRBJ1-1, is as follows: KAGVTQTPRYLIKTRGQQVTLSCSPISGHRSVSWYQQTPGQGLQFLFEYFSETQRNKGNFPGRFSGRQFSNSRSEMNVSTLELGDSALYLCASSLDPDMNTEAFFGQGTRLTVV.

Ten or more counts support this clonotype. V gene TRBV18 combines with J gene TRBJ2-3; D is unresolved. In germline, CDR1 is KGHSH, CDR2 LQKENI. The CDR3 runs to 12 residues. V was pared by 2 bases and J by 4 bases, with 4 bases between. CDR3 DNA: TGTGCCAGCTCACCAGCGGCAGATACGCAGTATTTT. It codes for CASSPAADTQYF.

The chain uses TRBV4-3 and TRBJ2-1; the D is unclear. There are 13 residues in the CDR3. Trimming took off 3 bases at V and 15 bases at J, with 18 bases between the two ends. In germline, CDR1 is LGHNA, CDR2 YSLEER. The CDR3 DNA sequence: TGCGCCAGCAGCCAGTATCCTGAGAGCAGCTCGTTCTTC. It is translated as CASSQYPESSSFF.

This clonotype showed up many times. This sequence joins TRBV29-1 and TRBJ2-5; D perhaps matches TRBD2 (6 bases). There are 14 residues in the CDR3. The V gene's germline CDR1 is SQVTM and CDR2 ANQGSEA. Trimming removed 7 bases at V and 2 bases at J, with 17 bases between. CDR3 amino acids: CSANGDGSQETQYF. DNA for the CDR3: TGCAGCGCCAATGGCGACGGGAGTCAAGAGACCCAGTACTTC. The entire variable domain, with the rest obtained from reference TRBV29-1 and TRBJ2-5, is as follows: SAVISQKPSRDICQRGTSLTIQCQVDSQVTMMFWYRQQPGQSLTLIATANQGSEATYESGFVIDKFPISRPNLTFSTLTVSNMSPEDSSIYLCSANGDGSQETQYFGPGTRLLVL.

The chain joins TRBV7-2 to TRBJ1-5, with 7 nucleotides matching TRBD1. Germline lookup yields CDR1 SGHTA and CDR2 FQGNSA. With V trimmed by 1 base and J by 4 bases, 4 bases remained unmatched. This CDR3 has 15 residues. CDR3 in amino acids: CASSLVVTGNQPQHF. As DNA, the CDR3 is TGTGCCAGCAGCTTAGTAGTGACAGGGAATCAGCCCCAGCATTTT.

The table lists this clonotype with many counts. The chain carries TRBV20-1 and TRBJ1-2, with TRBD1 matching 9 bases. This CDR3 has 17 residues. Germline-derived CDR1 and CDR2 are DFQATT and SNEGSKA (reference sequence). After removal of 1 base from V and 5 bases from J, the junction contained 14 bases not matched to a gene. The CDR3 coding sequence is TGCAGTGCTAGAGCGGGGCGGTTCGGACAGGGGAAGTATGGCTACACCTTC. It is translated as CSARAGRFGQGKYGYTF.

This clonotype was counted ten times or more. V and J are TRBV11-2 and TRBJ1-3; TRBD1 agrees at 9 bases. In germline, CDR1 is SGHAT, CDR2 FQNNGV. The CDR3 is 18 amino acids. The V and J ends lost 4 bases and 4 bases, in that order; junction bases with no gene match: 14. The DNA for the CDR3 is TGTGCCAGCAGCTCCGCCCCCTACAGGGGGCGAGGGGGAAACACCATATATTTT. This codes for CASSSAPYRGRGGNTIYF. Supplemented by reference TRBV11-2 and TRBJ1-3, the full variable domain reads EAGVAQSPRYKIIEKRQSVAFWCNPISGHATLYWYQQILGQGPKLLIQFQNNGVVDDSQLPKDRFSAERLKGVDSTLKIQPAKLEDSAVYLCASSSAPYRGRGGNTIYFGEGSWLTVV.

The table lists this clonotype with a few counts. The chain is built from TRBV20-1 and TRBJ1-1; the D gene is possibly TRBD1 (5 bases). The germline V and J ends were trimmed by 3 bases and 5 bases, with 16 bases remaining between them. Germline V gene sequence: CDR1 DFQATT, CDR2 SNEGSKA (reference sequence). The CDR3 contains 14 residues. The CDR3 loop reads CSASGQTTGTEAFF. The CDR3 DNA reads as TGCAGTGCTAGCGGACAAACGACTGGTACTGAAGCTTTCTTT.

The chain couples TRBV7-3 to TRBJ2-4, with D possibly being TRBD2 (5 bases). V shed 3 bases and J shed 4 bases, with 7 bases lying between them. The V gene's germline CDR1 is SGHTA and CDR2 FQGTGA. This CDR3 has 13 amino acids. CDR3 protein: CASSFGVKNIQYF. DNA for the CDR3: TGTGCCAGCAGCTTCGGGGTTAAAAACATTCAGTACTTC. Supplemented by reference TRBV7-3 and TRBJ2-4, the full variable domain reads GAGVSQTPSNKVTEKGKYVELRCDPISGHTALYWYRQSLGQGPEFLIYFQGTGAADDSGLPNDRFFAVRPEGSVSTLKIQRTERGDSAVYLCASSFGVKNIQYFGAGTRLSVL.

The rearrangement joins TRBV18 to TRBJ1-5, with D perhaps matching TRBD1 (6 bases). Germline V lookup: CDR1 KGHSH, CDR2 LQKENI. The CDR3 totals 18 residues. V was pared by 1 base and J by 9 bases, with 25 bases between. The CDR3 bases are TGTGCCAGCTCACCACGAAACTCCGGGCAGGGGTTACTCGGGCCCCAGCATTTT. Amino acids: CASSPRNSGQGLLGPQHF.

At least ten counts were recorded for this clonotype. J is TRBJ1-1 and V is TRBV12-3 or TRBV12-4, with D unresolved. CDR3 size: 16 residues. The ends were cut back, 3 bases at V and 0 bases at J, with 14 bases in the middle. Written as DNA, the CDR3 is TGTGCCAGCAGTTTTATTACAGCCACCTTGAACACTGAAGCTTTCTTT. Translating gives CASSFITATLNTEAFF.

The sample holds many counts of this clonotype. The CDR3 region has the DNA TGCAGTGCCGGACTAGCCCTTGGTCACGAGCAGTACTTC. Its protein product is CSAGLALGHEQYF. J is TRBJ2-7 and V is TRBV20-1; 8 nucleotides align to TRBD2. Germline values: CDR1 DFQATT, CDR2 SNEGSKA (reference sequence). Losses at the gene ends were 6 bases for V and 5 bases for J; bases not matched to a gene: 9. The CDR3 covers 13 residues.

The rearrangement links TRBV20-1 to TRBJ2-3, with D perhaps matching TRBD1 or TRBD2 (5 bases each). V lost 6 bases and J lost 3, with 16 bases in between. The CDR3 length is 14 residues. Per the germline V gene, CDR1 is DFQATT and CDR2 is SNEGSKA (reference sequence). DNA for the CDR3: TGCAGTGCCCAAGGAGGCAGGGTGACAGATACGCAGTATTTT. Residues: CSAQGGRVTDTQYF.

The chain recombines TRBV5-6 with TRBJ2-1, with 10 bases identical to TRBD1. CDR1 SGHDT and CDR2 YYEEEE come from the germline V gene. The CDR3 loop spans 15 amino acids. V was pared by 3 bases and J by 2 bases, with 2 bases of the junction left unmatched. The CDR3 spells CASSWGQGTYNEQFF. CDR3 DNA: TGTGCCAGCAGCTGGGGACAGGGGACCTACAATGAGCAGTTCTTC.

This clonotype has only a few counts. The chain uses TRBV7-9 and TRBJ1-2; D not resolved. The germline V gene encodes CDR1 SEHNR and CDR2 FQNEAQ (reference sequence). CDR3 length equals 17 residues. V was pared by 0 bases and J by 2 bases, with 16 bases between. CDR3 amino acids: CASSLAVGLAVNYGYTF. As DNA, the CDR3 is TGTGCCAGCAGCTTAGCTGTTGGGTTGGCGGTGAACTATGGCTACACCTTC.

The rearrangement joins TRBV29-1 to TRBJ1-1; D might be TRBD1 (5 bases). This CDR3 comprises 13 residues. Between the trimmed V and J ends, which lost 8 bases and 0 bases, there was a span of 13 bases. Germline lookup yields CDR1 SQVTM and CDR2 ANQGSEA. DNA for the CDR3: TGCAGCTTCCGGGACGACATGAACACTGAAGCTTTCTTT. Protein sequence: CSFRDDMNTEAFF.

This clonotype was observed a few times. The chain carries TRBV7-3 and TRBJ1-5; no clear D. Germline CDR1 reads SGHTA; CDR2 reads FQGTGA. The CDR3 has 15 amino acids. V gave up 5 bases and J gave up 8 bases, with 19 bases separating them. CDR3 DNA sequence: TGTGCCAGCAGCCGTAGCCGGGGAGCCTTGAAGCCCCAGCATTTT. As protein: CASSRSRGALKPQHF.

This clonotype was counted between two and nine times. The CDR3 sequence: CASSSGVVKGYTF. In nucleotides, the CDR3 is TGTGCCAGCAGCTCAGGGGTGGTGAAGGGCTACACCTTC. The chain couples TRBV7-2 to TRBJ1-2; D is perhaps TRBD1 (6 bases). Per the germline V gene, CDR1 is SGHTA and CDR2 is FQGNSA. The V gene lost 4 bases and the J gene lost 8 bases, with 14 bases spanning the gap. CDR3 length: 13 residues.

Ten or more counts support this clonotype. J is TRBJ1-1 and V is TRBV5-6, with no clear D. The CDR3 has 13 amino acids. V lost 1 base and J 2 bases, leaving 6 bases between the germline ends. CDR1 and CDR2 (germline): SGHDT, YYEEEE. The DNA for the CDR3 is TGTGCCAGCAGCTTGTACTTTAACACTGAAGCTTTCTTT. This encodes CASSLYFNTEAFF. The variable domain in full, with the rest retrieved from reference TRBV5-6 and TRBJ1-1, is DAGVTQSPTHLIKTRGQQVTLRCSPKSGHDTVSWYQQALGQGPQFIFQYYEEEERQRGNFPDRFSGHQFPNYSSELNVNALLLGDSALYLCASSLYFNTEAFFGQGTRLTVV.

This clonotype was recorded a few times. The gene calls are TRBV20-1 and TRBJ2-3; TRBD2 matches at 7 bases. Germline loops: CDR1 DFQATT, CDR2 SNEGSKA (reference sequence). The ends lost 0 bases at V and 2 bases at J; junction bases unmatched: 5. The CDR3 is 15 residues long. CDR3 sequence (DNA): TGCAGTGCTAGAGATGTGGAGCGGGACACAGATACGCAGTATTTT. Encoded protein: CSARDVERDTDTQYF.

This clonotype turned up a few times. CDR3 DNA sequence: TGTGCCAGCAGTTTAGCCTTCTACAATGAGCAGTTCTTC. Its translation is CASSLAFYNEQFF. The genes are TRBV28 and TRBJ2-1; D is undetermined. There are 13 residues in the CDR3. V was shortened by 2 bases and J by 3 bases, with 5 bases between the two germline ends. CDR1 and CDR2 (germline): MDHEN, SYDVKM.

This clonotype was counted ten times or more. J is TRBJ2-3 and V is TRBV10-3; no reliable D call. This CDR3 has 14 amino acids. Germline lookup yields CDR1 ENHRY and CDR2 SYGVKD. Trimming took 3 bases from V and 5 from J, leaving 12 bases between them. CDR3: CAISDPREGDTQYF. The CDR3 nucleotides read TGTGCCATCAGTGACCCTAGAGAAGGAGATACGCAGTATTTT.

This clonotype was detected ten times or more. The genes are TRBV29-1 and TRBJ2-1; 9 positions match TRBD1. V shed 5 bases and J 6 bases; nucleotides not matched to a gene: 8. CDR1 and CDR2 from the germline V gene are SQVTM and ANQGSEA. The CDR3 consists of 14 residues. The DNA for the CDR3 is TGCAGCGTTCGCCGGGACAGGGTTCCCAATGAGCAGTTCTTC. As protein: CSVRRDRVPNEQFF.

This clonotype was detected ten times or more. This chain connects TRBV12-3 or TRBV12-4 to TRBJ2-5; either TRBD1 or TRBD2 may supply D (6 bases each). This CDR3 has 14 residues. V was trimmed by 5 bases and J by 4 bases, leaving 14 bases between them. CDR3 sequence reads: CASSRSGAGETQYF. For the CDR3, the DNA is TGTGCCAGCAGTCGGTCGGGGGCAGGAGAGACCCAGTACTTC.